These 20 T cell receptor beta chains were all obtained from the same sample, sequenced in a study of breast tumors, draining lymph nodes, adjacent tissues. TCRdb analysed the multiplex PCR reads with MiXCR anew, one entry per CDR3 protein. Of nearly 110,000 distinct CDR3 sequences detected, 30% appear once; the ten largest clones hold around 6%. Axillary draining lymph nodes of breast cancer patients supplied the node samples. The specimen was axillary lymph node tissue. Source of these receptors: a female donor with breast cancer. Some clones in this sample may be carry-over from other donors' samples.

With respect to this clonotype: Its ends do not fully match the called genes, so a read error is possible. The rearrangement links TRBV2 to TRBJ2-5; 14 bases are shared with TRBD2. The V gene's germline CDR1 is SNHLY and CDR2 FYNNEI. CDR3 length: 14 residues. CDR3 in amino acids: CASSGGLAGETQHF. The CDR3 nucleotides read TGTGCCAGCAGTGGGGGACTAGCGGGAGAGACCCAGCACTTC.

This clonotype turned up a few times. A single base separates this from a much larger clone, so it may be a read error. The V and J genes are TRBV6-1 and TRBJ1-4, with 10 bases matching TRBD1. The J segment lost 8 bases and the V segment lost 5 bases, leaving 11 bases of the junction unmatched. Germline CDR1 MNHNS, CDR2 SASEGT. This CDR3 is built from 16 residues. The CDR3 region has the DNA TGTGCCAGCAGTCCCCGGGACAGGGGCGACGGCGAAAAACTGTTTTTT. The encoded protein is CASSPRDRGDGEKLFF.

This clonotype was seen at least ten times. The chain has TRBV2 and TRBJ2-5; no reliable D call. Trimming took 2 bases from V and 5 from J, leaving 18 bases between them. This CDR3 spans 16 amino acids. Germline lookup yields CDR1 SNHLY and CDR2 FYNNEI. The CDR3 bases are TGTGCCAGCAGTGAAAAAGCCGCCCGGGTGGTGGAGACCCAGTACTTC. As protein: CASSEKAARVVETQYF.

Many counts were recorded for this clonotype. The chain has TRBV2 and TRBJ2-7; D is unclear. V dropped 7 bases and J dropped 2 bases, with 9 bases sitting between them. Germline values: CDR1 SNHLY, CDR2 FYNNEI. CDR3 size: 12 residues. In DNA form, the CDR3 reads TGTGCCAGCACGGTGTTTACCTACGAGCAGTACTTC. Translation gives CASTVFTYEQYF. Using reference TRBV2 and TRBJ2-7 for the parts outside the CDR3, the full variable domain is EPEVTQTPSHQVTQMGQEVILRCVPISNHLYFYWYRQILGQKVEFLVSFYNNEISEKSEIFDDQFSVERPDGSNFTLKIRSTKLEDSAMYFCASTVFTYEQYFGPGTRLTVT.

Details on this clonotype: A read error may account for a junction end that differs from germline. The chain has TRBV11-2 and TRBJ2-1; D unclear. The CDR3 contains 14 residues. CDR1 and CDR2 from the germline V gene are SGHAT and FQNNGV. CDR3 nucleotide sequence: TGTGCCAGCAGCTTTATTGTCCCCTACAATGAGCAATTCTTC. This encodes CASSFIVPYNEQFF.

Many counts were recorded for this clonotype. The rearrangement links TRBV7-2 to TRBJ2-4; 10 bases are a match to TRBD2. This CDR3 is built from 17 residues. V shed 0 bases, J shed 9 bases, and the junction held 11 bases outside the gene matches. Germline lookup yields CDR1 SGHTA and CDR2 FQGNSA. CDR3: CASSLAPSGGQLGIQYF. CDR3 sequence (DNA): TGTGCCAGCAGCTTAGCCCCTAGCGGGGGTCAGCTGGGCATTCAGTACTTC.

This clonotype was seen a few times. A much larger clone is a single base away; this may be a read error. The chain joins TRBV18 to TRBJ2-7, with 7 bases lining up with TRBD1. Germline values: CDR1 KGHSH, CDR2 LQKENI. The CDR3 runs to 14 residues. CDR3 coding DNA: TGTGCCAGCTCACCGACAGGGTTTGATTACGAGCAGCACTTC. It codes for CASSPTGFDYEQHF.

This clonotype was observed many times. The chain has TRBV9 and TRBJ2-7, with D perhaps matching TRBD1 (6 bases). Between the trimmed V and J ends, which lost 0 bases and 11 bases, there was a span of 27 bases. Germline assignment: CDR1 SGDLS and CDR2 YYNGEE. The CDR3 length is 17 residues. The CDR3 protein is CASSVENRGLAPNCEYF. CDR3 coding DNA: TGTGCCAGCAGCGTAGAAAATAGGGGGTTGGCCCCTAACTGTGAGTACTTC.

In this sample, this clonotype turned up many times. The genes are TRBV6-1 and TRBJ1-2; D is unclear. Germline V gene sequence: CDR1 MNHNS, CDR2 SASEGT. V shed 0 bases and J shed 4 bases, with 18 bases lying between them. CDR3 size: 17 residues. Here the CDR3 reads CASSEALQMTRGYGYTF. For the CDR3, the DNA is TGTGCCAGCAGTGAAGCGCTTCAAATGACACGGGGCTATGGCTACACCTTC.

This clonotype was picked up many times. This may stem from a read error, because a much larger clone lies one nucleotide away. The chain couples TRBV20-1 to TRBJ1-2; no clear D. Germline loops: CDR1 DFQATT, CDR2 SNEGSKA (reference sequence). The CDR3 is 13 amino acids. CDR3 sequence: CSAGQDLGYAYTF. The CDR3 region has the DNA TGCAGTGCTGGCCAGGACTTGGGCTATGCCTACACCTTC.

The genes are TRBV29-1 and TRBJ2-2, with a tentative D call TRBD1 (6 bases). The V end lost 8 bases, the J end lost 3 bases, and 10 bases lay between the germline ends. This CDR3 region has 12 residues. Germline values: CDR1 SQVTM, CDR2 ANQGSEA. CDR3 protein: CSFGQYTGELFF. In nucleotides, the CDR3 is TGCAGCTTCGGACAGTACACCGGGGAGCTGTTTTTT.

CDR3 protein: CATSDLVAGVLNEQFF. The DNA for the CDR3 is TGTGCCACCAGTGATCTGGTAGCGGGAGTGTTAAATGAGCAGTTCTTC. The chain couples TRBV24-1 to TRBJ2-1; 9 nucleotides align to TRBD2. Germline trimming cut 3 bases from V and 7 bases from J; bases unmatched to any gene: 9. CDR1 and CDR2 (germline): KGHDR, SFDVKD. The CDR3 length is 16 residues.

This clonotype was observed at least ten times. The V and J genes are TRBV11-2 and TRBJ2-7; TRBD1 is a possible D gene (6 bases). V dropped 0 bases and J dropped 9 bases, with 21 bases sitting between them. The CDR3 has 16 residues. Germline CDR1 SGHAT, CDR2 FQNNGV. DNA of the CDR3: TGTGCCAGCAGCTTAGATCTTAAATGGTTTACAGGGTGGCAGTACTTC. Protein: CASSLDLKWFTGWQYF.

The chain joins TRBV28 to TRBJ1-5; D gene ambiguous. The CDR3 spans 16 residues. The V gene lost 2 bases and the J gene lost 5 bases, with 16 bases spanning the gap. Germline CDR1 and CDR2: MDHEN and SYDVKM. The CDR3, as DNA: TGTGCCAGCAGTTTACGGTTGAGGACCAGCCATCAGCCCCAGCATTTT. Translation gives CASSLRLRTSHQPQHF.

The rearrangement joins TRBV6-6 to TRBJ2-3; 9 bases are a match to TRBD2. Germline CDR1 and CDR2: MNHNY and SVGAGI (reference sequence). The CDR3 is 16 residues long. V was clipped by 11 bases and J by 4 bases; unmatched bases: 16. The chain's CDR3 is CAGGYTGGGAPDTQYF. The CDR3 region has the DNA TGTGCCGGCGGTTACACGGGCGGGGGGGCCCCAGATACGCAGTATTTT.

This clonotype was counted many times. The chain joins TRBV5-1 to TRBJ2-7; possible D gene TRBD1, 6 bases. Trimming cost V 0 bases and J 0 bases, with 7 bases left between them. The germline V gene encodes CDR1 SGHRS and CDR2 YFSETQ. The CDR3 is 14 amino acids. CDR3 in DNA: TGCGCCAGCAGCTTGGGACAGGTCTCCTACGAGCAGTACTTC. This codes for CASSLGQVSYEQYF.

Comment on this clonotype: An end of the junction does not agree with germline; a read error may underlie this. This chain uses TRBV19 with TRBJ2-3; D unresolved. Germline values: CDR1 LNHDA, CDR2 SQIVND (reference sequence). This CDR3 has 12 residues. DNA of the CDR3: TGTGCCAGTAGTCCATACACAAATACGCAGTATTTT. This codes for CASSPYTNTQYF.

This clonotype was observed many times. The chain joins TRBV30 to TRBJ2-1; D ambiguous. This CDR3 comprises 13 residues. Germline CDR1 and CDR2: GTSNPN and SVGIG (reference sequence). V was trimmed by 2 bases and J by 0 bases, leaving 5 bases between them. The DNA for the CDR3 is TGTGCCTGGAGTTATAGCTCCTACAATGAGCAGTTCTTC. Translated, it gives CAWSYSSYNEQFF. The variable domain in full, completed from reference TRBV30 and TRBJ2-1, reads SQTIHQWPATLVQPVGSPLSLECTVEGTSNPNLYWYRQAAGRGLQLLFYSVGIGQISSEVPQNLSASRPQDRQFILSSKKLLLSDSGFYLCAWSYSSYNEQFFGPGTRLTVL.

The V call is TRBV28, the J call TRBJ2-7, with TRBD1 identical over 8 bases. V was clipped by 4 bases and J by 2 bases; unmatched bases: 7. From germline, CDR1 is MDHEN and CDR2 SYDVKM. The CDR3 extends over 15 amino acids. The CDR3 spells CASSSTGGGTYEQYF. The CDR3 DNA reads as TGTGCCAGCAGTTCTACAGGGGGAGGCACCTACGAGCAGTACTTC.

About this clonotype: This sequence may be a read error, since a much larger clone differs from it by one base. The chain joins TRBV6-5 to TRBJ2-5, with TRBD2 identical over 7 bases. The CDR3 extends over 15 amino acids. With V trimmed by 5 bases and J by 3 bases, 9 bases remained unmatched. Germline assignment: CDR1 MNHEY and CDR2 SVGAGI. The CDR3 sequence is CASSHAGLEKETQYF. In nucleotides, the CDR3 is TGTGCCAGCAGTCACGCTGGACTAGAGAAAGAGACCCAGTACTTC.